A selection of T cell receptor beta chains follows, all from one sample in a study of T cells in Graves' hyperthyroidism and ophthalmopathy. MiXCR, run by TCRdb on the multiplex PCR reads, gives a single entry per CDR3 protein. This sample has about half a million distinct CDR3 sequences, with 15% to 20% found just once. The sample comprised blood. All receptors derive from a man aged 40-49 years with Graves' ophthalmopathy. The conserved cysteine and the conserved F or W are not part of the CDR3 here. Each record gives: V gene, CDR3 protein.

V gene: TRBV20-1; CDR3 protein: SASLGDRTQY
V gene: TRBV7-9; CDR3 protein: ASSSPRVSGRNPYNEQF
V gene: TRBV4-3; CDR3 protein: ASSQGPSGLEETQY
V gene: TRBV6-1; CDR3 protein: ASHSQFNYYNEQF
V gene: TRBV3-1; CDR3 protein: ASTSRRNTGELF
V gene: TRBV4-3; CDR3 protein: ASSQGQGIGDIQY
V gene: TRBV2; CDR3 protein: ASSSGQGYNEQF
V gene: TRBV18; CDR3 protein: ASSPLAGTSPNEQF
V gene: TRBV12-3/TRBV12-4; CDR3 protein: ASSLSGAGNTIY
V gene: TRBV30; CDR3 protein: AWSVDSEVETQY
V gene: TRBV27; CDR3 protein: ASSSDSAFGYGYT
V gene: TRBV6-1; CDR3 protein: ASSDRGNQPQH
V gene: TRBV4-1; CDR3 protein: ASSGQDYEQY
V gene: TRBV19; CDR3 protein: AGSMARGRYNEQF
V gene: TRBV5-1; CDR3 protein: ASMQGGNTEAF
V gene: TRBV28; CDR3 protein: ASRPTEQETQY
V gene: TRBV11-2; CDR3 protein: ASRTSEGGQGIGYT
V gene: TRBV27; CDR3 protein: ASSWGVTDTQY
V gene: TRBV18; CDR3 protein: ASSLKGGGYNEQF
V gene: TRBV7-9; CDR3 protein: ASSRGQRTNTEAF
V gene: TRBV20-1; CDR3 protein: SARGVQEEETQY
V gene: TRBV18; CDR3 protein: ASSPSGQSSGNTIY
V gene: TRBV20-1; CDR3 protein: SQLALSSYEQY
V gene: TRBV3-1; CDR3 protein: ASSQDVRGGASTEAF